Detailed here is one T cell receptor beta chain. Its antigen is not identified. The CDR3 has 15 residues. V dropped 0 bases and J dropped 6; count of bases not matched to a gene: 7. Per the germline V gene, CDR1 is DFQATT and CDR2 is SNEGSKA (reference sequence). The sample comes from a study of T-cell reconstitution after alpha-beta-depleted transplantation in children. It was with unique molecular identifiers that the TCRbeta library was prepared. TCRdb itself ran the PCR reads through MiXCR, one entry per CDR3 protein. The table includes about 420,000 distinct CDR3 sequences, 15% to 20% detected once. Study observations and caveats: Expanded graft clones numbering several hundred reportedly gave rise to alpha-beta T cells about two months after transplant.

This sequence joins TRBV20-1 and TRBJ1-4, with 7 bases lining up with TRBD1. This receptor was identified in a boy under two years old who had a stem cell transplant for Wiskott-Aldrich syndrome, so the T cells may come from the graft donor. The specimen was PBMCs, mostly from graft donor cells, collected 360 days after TCRalphabeta/CD19-depleted stem cell transplant. In nucleotides, the CDR3 is TGCAGTGCTAGAGATCAAAGGGGGCGGGATGAAAAACTGTTTTTT. It encodes CSARDQRGRDEKLFF.